Listed below are T cell receptor beta chains from one sample, sequenced in a study of blood T cell repertoires in COVID-19. TCRdb's table, derived via immunoSEQ multiplex PCR, lists solely in-frame clones and lacks some. The sample has roughly 400,000 clones; 70% to 90% are singletons. The sequenced sample consisted of PBMCs or T cells enriched from blood (not recorded which). All receptors come from a woman aged 18-29 years who had been exposed to COVID-19. Both conserved end residues are part of each CDR3. The D gene is left open where the match is weak. Some rows mark clone size as missing; the rest say once, few, many or name a class of expanded clone.

>-|TRBV21-1|TRBJ1-5|once
TGTGCCAGCATATCCAGGGCCAACGGCAATCAGCCCCAGCATTTT
CASISRANGNQPQHF
>TRBD2|TRBV2|TRBJ2-5|-
TGTGCCAGCAGTGACCCGACTAGCGGGGGGGTGCGCGAGACCCAGTACTTC
CASSDPTSGGVRETQYF
>-|TRBV28|TRBJ2-4|-
TGTGCCAGCAGTTTACCCAGGTTGATAGCCAAAAACATTCAGTACTTC
CASSLPRLIAKNIQYF
>-|TRBV7-6|TRBJ2-7|-
TGTGCCAGCAGCTTAGATGGCAGGGCCTACGAGCAGTACTTC
CASSLDGRAYEQYF
>-|TRBV5-1|TRBJ1-2|-
TGCGCCAGCAGCACCGACAGGTACTATGGCTACACCTTC
CASSTDRYYGYTF
>-|TRBV4-2|TRBJ1-6|-
TGTGCCAGCAGCCCCGACACACTCAATTCACCCCTCCACTTT
CASSPDTLNSPLHF
>-|TRBV5-1|TRBJ2-3|-
TGCGCCAGCAGCCCTCGACTCAGAGTCTTCACAGATACGCAGTATTTT
CASSPRLRVFTDTQYF
>TRBD2|TRBV7-8|TRBJ2-3|once
TGTGCCAGCAGCTCATTGCAAATACTAGCGGGGGCAGATACGCAGTATTTT
CASSSLQILAGADTQYF
>-|TRBV18|TRBJ1-5|-
TGTGCCAGCTCACAAGCACGGAATCAGCCCCAGCATTTT
CASSQARNQPQHF
>TRBD1|TRBV13|TRBJ2-5|-
TGTGCCAGCAGCCCGAGGGGACAGAAAGAGACCCAGTACTTC
CASSPRGQKETQYF
>TRBD1|TRBV28|TRBJ1-2|few
TGTGCCAGCAGTTTATTCGGGCAGGGGGCCGGCTACACCTTC
CASSLFGQGAGYTF
>TRBD2|TRBV12-3/TRBV12-4|TRBJ2-1|-
TGTGCCAGCACGGGACTAGCGGGAGACGAGAAGTTCTTC
CASTGLAGDEKFF
>-|TRBV4-2|TRBJ2-4|-
TGTGCCAGCAGCCAAGCAGGAATGACCACCCACATTCAGTACTTC
CASSQAGMTTHIQYF
>TRBD2|TRBV5-4|TRBJ2-7|-
TGTGCCACCCACATTAGCGGGAGATCCTACGAGCAGTACTTC
CATHISGRSYEQYF
>TRBD2|TRBV2|TRBJ2-1|once
TGTGCCAGCAGTTTACCTAGCGGGGGGGCCGAACAAGAGCAGTTCTTC
CASSLPSGGAEQEQFF
>TRBD1|TRBV6-1|TRBJ1-1|once
TGTGCCAGCAGTGAAGGGCCGGGAGGGGGCAGAGACACTGAAGCTTTCTTT
CASSEGPGGGRDTEAFF
>TRBD1|TRBV5-1|TRBJ2-7|-
TGCGCCAGCAGCTCAGACAGGGGTCAGGACGAGCAGTACTTC
CASSSDRGQDEQYF
>-|TRBV9|TRBJ2-1|-
TGTGCCAGCAGCGTAGACGGGGGATCCTACAATGAGCAGTTCTTC
CASSVDGGSYNEQFF
>-|TRBV18|TRBJ2-1|-
TGTGCCAGCTCACCAGGGCTAGCTGAGAATGAGCAGTTCTTC
CASSPGLAENEQFF
>-|TRBV29-1|TRBJ1-1|once
TGCAGCGTTGGCGACAGGAACACTGAAGCTTTCTTT
CSVGDRNTEAFF
>-|TRBV19|TRBJ2-1|-
TGTGCCAGTAGTCGAGAGCAGGAATCCTACAATGAGCAGTTCTTC
CASSREQESYNEQFF
>TRBD1|TRBV18|TRBJ2-7|-
TGTGCCAGCTCATCCCCGGGACAGGGAAGCTACGAGCGGTACTTC
CASSSPGQGSYERYF
>-|TRBV28|TRBJ2-1|-
TGTGCCAGCAGTTCCCCGTTAGCCACTCCTTACAATGAGCAGTTCTTC
CASSSPLATPYNEQFF
>TRBD1|TRBV7-2|TRBJ1-3|-
TGTGCCAGCAGCTTCGGGACAGGCTCTGGAAACACCATATATTTT
CASSFGTGSGNTIYF
>-|TRBV7-3|TRBJ1-1|-
TGTGCCAGCAGCGAACCGGGGACTGAAGCTTTCTTT
CASSEPGTEAFF
>TRBD2|TRBV5-1|TRBJ2-7|-
TGCGCCAGCAGGCTAGGTGGGGGGGATACCTACGAGCAGTACTTC
CASRLGGGDTYEQYF
>-|TRBV5-4|TRBJ2-5|-
TGTGCCAGCAGCTTGGGAGGGACTCCCGGCCCGCAAGAGACCCAGTACTTC
CASSLGGTPGPQETQYF
>-|TRBV4-1|TRBJ1-2|-
TGCGCCAGCAGCCAAGAGTCTCCGGGGTTCTACGGCTACACCTTC
CASSQESPGFYGYTF
>-|TRBV5-8|TRBJ1-6|once
TGTGCCAGCATCTTTTCAGGGTCCAATTCACCCCTCCACTTT
CASIFSGSNSPLHF
>-|TRBV7-8|TRBJ1-5|-
TGTGCCAGCAGCCTCCCCAATCATCCCCAGCATTTT
CASSLPNHPQHF
>-|TRBV2|TRBJ2-5|-
TGTGCCAGCAGTGAAGAATCGGAGACCCAGTACTTC
CASSEESETQYF
>-|TRBV5-1|TRBJ2-5|-
TGCGCCAGCAGCCTAACCTTAGCCCCCCAAGAGACCCAGTACTTC
CASSLTLAPQETQYF
>-|TRBV28|TRBJ1-2|-
TGTGCCAGCAACGCGTGGGCAGGGAACTATGGCTACACCTTC
CASNAWAGNYGYTF
>TRBD2|TRBV19|TRBJ2-3|-
TGTGCCAGTAGTATAGAACCGGGGGGGCGATCAGATACGCAGTATTTT
CASSIEPGGRSDTQYF
>TRBD1|TRBV19|TRBJ2-5|-
TGTGCCAGTAGTAGACAGGGGGCGTTTGAGACCCAGTACTTC
CASSRQGAFETQYF
>TRBD1|TRBV7-2|TRBJ2-7|-
TGTGCCAGCAGCTTGAGACAGGGGATCCCCTACGAGCAGTACTTC
CASSLRQGIPYEQYF
>-|TRBV28|TRBJ1-6|-
TGTGCCAGCAGTTTTAACAGGGAAAATTCACCCCTCCACTTT
CASSFNRENSPLHF
>-|TRBV10-3|TRBJ1-4|-
TGTGCCATCAGCGGAGGGAGGACTACTAATGAAAAACTGTTTTTT
CAISGGRTTNEKLFF
>-|TRBV19|TRBJ1-1|-
TGTGCCAGTAGTATCGTCTTGAACACTGAAGCTTTCTTT
CASSIVLNTEAFF
>TRBD1|TRBV5-8|TRBJ1-5|-
TGTGCCAGCAGCTCGGGACAGGCTTACAATCAGCCCCAGCATTTT
CASSSGQAYNQPQHF
>TRBD1|TRBV30|TRBJ1-5|-
TGTGCCTGGAGTGGAGGGCAGGGGGCAGTTCAGCCCCAGCATTTT
CAWSGGQGAVQPQHF
>-|TRBV28|TRBJ2-2|-
TGTGCCAGCAGTTTAGCCGGGGCGAACACCGGGGAGCTGTTTTTT
CASSLAGANTGELFF
>-|TRBV12-3/TRBV12-4|TRBJ1-2|-
TGTGCCAGCAGTTACAGGAAACCTAATGGCTACACCTTC
CASSYRKPNGYTF
>-|TRBV12-3/TRBV12-4|TRBJ1-6|-
TGTGCCAGCAGTGCCCTCCACGGTTCACCCCTCCACTTT
CASSALHGSPLHF
>-|TRBV28|TRBJ1-1|-
TGTGCCAGCAGTTACCCTCTGATGAAGAGGGCTGAAGCTTTCTTT
CASSYPLMKRAEAFF
>-|TRBV18|TRBJ1-1|-
TGTGCCAGCTCACCAGGAACAGGTGGAAAAGCTTTCTTT
CASSPGTGGKAFF
>TRBD2|TRBV7-3|TRBJ2-2|-
TGTGCCAGCAGCTTACTAGCGGGGGCGAACACCGGGGAGCTGTTTTTT
CASSLLAGANTGELFF
>-|TRBV7-9|TRBJ2-5|-
TGTGCCAGCAGCCCCCTGGCCCAACAAGAGACCCAGTACTTC
CASSPLAQQETQYF